This T cell receptor (beta chain) was identified in a study of blood T cells in healthy people across ages. This clonotype showed up many times. What it binds is not known. Alongside a J-beta primer mix, a sample-barcoded 5' primer served in a second PCR lasting about 6 to 12 cycles. Template switching added a 12-random-nucleotide identifier to every cDNA molecule. All samples gave at least 2.5 million CDR3-containing paired-end reads. TCRdb itself ran the 5' RACE reads through MiXCR, one entry per CDR3 protein. This repertoire shows approximately 900,000 distinct CDR3 sequences, 25% to 35% found once; its top ten account for roughly 10%. Study findings and constraints: When set beside aged donors, long-lived donors presented more naive CD4+ cells and higher diversity.

The sample was also reused in another study, on T cells of mothers and their children.

The receptor comes from a woman in her forties in good health. Input material: blood.

The DNA of the CDR3 is TGTGCCAGCACCCCTGGGTGGGGGGTAGTTGACGGAGAGACCCAGTACTTC. It is translated as CASTPGWGVVDGETQYF. The chain combines TRBV7-2 with TRBJ2-5; possible D gene TRBD2, 6 bases. The germline V gene has CDR1 SGHTA and CDR2 FQGNSA. V was shortened by 7 bases and J by 4 bases, with 25 bases between the two germline ends. The CDR3 spans 17 residues. The full variable domain, its missing parts supplied by reference TRBV7-2 and TRBJ2-5, is GAGVSQSPSNKVTEKGKDVELRCDPISGHTALYWYRQSLGQGLEFLIYFQGNSAPDKSGLPSDRFSAERTGGSVSTLTIQRTQQEDSAVYLCASTPGWGVVDGETQYFGPGTRLLVL.